Sequencing of this T cell receptor (beta chain) was carried out in a study of PD-1 blockade in classical Hodgkin lymphoma (dated by TCRdb to about 2020). In terms of the full investigation: Nivolumab dosing was 3 mg/kg intravenously every 2 weeks, continuing until either disease progression or unacceptable toxicity. To define a peripheral blood immune signature of response to PD-1 blockade in classical Hodgkin lymphoma, the study combined TCR beta sequencing with CyTOF.

Results and caveats for the whole study, not just this receptor: Trial patients with a complete response had baseline diversity similar to that of newly diagnosed patients, while partial responders and progressors had significantly lower diversity. Baseline TCR diversity was reported to be lower in newly diagnosed patients than in healthy donors, and even lower in relapsed/refractory patients. Lower diversity was seen in patients whose nivolumab began less than 1 year after ASCT, and these patients were left out of later analyses so that immune reconstitution would not confound the results. A significant rise by C4D1 was seen in CD4+ but not CD8+ TCR diversity (p=0.0027 vs p=0.16), with the rise being most apparent in complete responders (p=0.02). The study was limited to a single clinical trial cohort, and causes of repertoire differences, possibly disease activity or prior therapy, remained undefined.

The germline V gene encodes CDR1 LNHDA and CDR2 SQIVND (reference sequence). The CDR3 has 14 amino acids, counting the end cysteine and phenylalanine. Of all the DNA, just the CDR3 is kept, 42 bases in frame from base 1. At the junction V is shortened by 4 bases and J by 2 bases, with 11 bases in between. Genomic DNA was extracted with the Qiagen DNeasy kit from unsorted PBMCs and from negatively selected CD4+ and CD8+ fractions. TCR beta CDR3 regions were amplified by immunoSEQ multiplex PCR using primers annealing to V and J segments. A synthetic immune receptor repertoire was used to minimize amplification bias, and any residual bias was removed computationally once sequencing was done. The paper's processing steps were these. Custom Python scripts were used to quantify repertoire diversity as the Shannon entropy index. Unsorted, CD4+ and CD8+ repertoires were analyzed separately, except for combined analyses in which CD4+ and CD8+ sequences were merged in silico. A clone was considered expanded if an increase in frequency of at least 2-fold after treatment relative to C1D1 was found, and a pseudocount of 0.5 was applied to clones undetected at baseline. Clones with 0 or 1 copy at C1D1 were classified as singleton clones, and clones with 2 or more copies were classified as non-singleton clones. Clones expanded in unsorted samples were labelled as CD4+, CD8+ or unknown by matching protein sequences in sorted samples from the same patient. Diversity changes from C1D1 to C4D1 were tested in paired samples using Wilcoxon tests. What TCRdb holds here is the immuneACCESS table cut down to in-frame rearrangements. Part of the clones is not present; checked against another copy, under half of the missing clones reflect an unresolved V gene, and the others are unexplained. The V and J calls and clone size were taken over from that table, and D and trimming were inferred from the DNA. The sample records tens of thousands of clones, 75% to 95% of which are singletons. The top ten constitute roughly 0.2% of the sample.

This specimen's time point label, interpreted: cycle 1 day 1 (C1D1), immediately before nivolumab initiation. Every trial patient had relapsed after autologous stem cell transplantation, and cohorts A, B and C differed in prior brentuximab vedotin exposure. Using a Miltenyi CD4+ T cell isolation kit, CD4+ T cells were purified from thawed PBMCs through magnetic negative selection. A total of around 60 patients with relapsed/refractory classical Hodgkin lymphoma made up the trial cohort, and each patient's best overall response was complete response, partial response or progressive disease. Single-agent nivolumab was administered to trial patients in the multi-cohort phase II CheckMate 205 trial. An independent review committee assessed best overall response using the 2007 International Working Group response criteria. Trial PBMCs were collected just before the start of nivolumab (C1D1) and during therapy at cycle 2 day 1 and cycle 4 day 1. Peripheral blood was collected in 8 mL Vacutainer Cell Preparation Tubes, from which PBMCs were isolated by centrifugation and then cryopreserved. Purified CD4+ and CD8+ fractions were prepared only for cases with an additional available PBMC sample. On LS columns in a quadroMACS separator, the magnetically labelled cells were depleted, and the flow-through was collected as the purified fraction.

Turning to this clone: What antigen it recognizes has not been identified. Base qualities are not recorded, but no much larger clone differs from it by a single base.

This sequence was found in a human donor with classical Hodgkin lymphoma. The chain joins TRBV19 to TRBJ1-1, and perhaps TRBD1 as D gene, on 5 matching bases. The sequences come from CD4+ T cells from blood, collected at baseline. CDR3 reads: CASSTIRGNTEAFF. The nucleotide sequence is TGTGCCAGTAGTACAATTAGGGGAAACACTGAAGCTTTCTTT.